The sequence of this T cell receptor (beta chain) was determined in a study of cytomegalovirus exposure and HLA in healthy donors. Study information: The Caucasian-associated ancestry cluster held roughly 84% of 300 to 450 genotyped donors.

PCR involved 60 Vbeta and 13 Jbeta primers. Sequencing used immunoSEQ multiplex PCR; TCRdb keeps in-frame clones, though not all of them. This sample's table has about 39,000 clones. CDR3 length: 15 amino acids. V trimming: 4 bases; J trimming: 0 bases; junction bases outside the gene matches: 1. Per germline, CDR1 SNHLY and CDR2 FYNNEI. Findings of the study overall: Per a later analysis, HLA-associated TCR beta chains showed more clonal expansion than other, equally common TCR beta chains.

To note about this clone: Antigen unknown.

Material: PBMCs. This sequence was found in a woman between 25 and 40 years old in good health and CMV-seropositive. The chain uses TRBV2 and TRBJ2-3, with 10 positions matching TRBD2. CDR3 DNA sequence: TGTGCCAGCAGTGCACTAGCGGGGAGCACAGATACGCAGTATTTT. This encodes CASSALAGSTDTQYF.